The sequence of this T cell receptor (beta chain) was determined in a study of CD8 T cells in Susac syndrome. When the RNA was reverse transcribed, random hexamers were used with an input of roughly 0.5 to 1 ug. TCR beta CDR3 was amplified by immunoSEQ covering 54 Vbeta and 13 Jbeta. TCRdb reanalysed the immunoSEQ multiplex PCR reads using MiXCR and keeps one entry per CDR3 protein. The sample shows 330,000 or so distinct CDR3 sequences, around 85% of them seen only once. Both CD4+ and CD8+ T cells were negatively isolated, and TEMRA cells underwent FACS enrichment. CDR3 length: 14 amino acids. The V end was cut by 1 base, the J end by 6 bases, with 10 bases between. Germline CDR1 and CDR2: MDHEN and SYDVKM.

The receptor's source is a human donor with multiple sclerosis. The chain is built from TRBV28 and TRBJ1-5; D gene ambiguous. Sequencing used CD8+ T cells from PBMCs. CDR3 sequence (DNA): TGTGCCAGCAGTTTATTGGGGATGGGTCAGCCCCAGCATTTT. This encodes CASSLLGMGQPQHF. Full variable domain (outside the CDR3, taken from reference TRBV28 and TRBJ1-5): DVKVTQSSRYLVKRTGEKVFLECVQDMDHENMFWYRQDPGLGLRLIYFSYDVKMKEKGDIPEGYSVSREKKERFSLILESASTNQTSMYLCASSLLGMGQPQHFGDGTRLSIL.